This T cell receptor beta chain is drawn from a study of T cells in Graves' hyperthyroidism and ophthalmopathy. Study results and limitations: Blood also held most thyroid clonotypes expanded beyond 0.001.

Template material for amplifying TCR beta CDR3 regions consisted of RNA transcripts. Primed by the HTBI set, a first-round RT-PCR was run on the TCR CDR3. TCRdb ran MiXCR on the multiplex PCR reads and lists one entry per CDR3 protein. The sample lists about 520,000 distinct CDR3 sequences; approximately 25% were seen once. This clonotype has ten or more counts. The antigen is unknown. Lactation, pregnancy, other autoimmune disease or uncontrolled infection excluded patients. Diagnosis rested on symptoms, serum thyroxine and TRAb, thyroid ultrasound, and orbital computed tomography. PBMCs came from around 10 ml fresh peripheral blood. V dropped 11 bases and J dropped 6 bases, with 10 bases sitting between them. The CDR3 contains 10 residues. CDR1 is MNHNS, CDR2 SASEGT, per germline.

This TCR was recovered from a woman aged 25 to 39 with Graves' ophthalmopathy. Sequenced: blood. The rearrangement uses TRBV6-1 and TRBJ1-2; D is possibly TRBD1 (5 bases). The CDR3 spells CAAGDDGYTF. The CDR3 DNA sequence: TGTGCCGCCGGGGACGATGGCTACACCTTC.